This T cell receptor (beta chain) was sequenced for a study of blood T cell repertoires in COVID-19. About the research overall: Acute and convalescent COVID-19 specimens originated in the United States, Italy and Spain.

CDR1 and CDR2 from the germline V gene are SGDLS and YYNGEE. The CDR3 has 15 amino acids. Trimming took off 4 bases at V and 4 bases at J, with 15 bases between the two ends. Generated by immunoSEQ multiplex PCR, the TCRdb table keeps only in-frame clones and is missing some. This sample has about 17,000 clones, with around 87% found just once. The TCR originated in a man aged 50 or older with active COVID-19. The rearrangement uses TRBV9 and TRBJ2-1, with a possible D match to TRBD1 (6 bases). What was sequenced was peripheral blood. CDR3 in DNA: TGTGCCAGCAGCCTCCGACAGGAAGCGTACAATGAGCAGTTCTTC. Protein: CASSLRQEAYNEQFF.